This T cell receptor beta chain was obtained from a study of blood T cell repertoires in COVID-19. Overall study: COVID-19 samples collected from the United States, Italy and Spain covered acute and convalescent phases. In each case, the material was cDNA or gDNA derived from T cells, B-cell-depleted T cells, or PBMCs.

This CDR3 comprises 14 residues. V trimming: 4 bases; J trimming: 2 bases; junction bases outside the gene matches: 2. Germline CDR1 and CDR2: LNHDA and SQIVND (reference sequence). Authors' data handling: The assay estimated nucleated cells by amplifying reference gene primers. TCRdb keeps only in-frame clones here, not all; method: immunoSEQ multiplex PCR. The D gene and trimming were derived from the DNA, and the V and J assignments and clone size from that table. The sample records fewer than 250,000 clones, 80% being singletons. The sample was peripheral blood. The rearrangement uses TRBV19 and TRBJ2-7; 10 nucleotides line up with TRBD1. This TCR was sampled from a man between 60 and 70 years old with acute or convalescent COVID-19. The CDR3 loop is CASSRGQGAYEQYF. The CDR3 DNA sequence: TGTGCCAGTAGTAGAGGACAGGGGGCCTACGAGCAGTACTTC.